Listed here are 8 T cell receptor beta chains from one sample, sequenced in a study of Graves' ophthalmopathy and Graves' hyperthyroidism. Researchers took RNA transcripts and amplified TCR beta CDR3 regions from them. HTBI primers were employed in first-round RT-PCR, then a second-round multiplex PCR followed. Using its own MiXCR run on the multiplex PCR reads, TCRdb lists one record per CDR3 protein. Here the sample spans 660,000 or so distinct CDR3 sequences, more than 40% being singletons. The sample was peripheral blood. Receptor source: an adult man with Graves' ophthalmopathy.

This clonotype was observed at least ten times. The chain recombines TRBV2 with TRBJ1-6; D is undetermined. In germline, CDR1 is SNHLY, CDR2 FYNNEI. CDR3 size: 18 residues. The germline V and J ends were trimmed by 5 bases and 7 bases, with 24 bases remaining between them. CDR3 nucleotide sequence: TGTGCCAGCAGTCCAGACTTGACCCCCGGGCGGATCAATTCACCCCTCCACTTT. Translation: CASSPDLTPGRINSPLHF.

This clonotype was counted at least ten times. This chain links TRBV20-1 with TRBJ1-1; 7 bases align to TRBD1. V lost 3 bases, J lost 4 bases, and 5 bases stayed unmatched. The CDR3 runs to 13 residues. Germline values: CDR1 DFQATT, CDR2 SNEGSKA (reference sequence). The CDR3 DNA reads TGCAGTGCTAGCGAACAGGGGCGCACTGAAGCTTTCTTT. Its translation: CSASEQGRTEAFF.

This clonotype was seen more than once but under ten times. The chain recombines TRBV2 with TRBJ1-4, with D hard to call. This CDR3 region has 16 residues. V lost 3 bases to trimming and J lost 0 bases, with 11 bases between them. CDR1 is SNHLY, CDR2 FYNNEI, per germline. The CDR3 region has the DNA TGTGCCAGCAGTGATCCGTGGAAGGCAACTAATGAAAAACTGTTTTTT. Amino acids: CASSDPWKATNEKLFF.

About this clonotype: In this CDR3 the conserved last residue, phenylalanine or tryptophan, is missing, so a read error is likely. The chain joins TRBV29-1 to TRBJ1-6, with 9 bases aligning to TRBD1. The CDR3 has 12 amino acids. Germline CDR1 is SQVTM and CDR2 is ANQGSEA. The ends lost 5 bases at V and 8 bases at J; junction bases unmatched: 1. DNA of the CDR3: TGCAGCGTTTGGGACAGGGATTCACCCCTCCACCTT. It is translated as CSVWDRDSPLHL.

V gene TRBV2 combines with J gene TRBJ2-5; D uncertain. The DNA end is a closer match to TRBJ2-1, so the J assignment may be wrong. The length of the CDR3 is 13 residues. The germline gives CDR1 SNHLY, CDR2 FYNNEI. The CDR3 spells CASSVRLNNEQFF. The DNA of the CDR3 is TGTGCCAGCAGTGTAAGATTAAACAATGAGCAGTTCTTC.

This clonotype was detected ten times or more. The DNA of the CDR3 is TGCAGCGTTCGGCGTCAGGTTGCGTTCCCCCAAGAGACCCAGTACTTC. Protein product: CSVRRQVAFPQETQYF. The chain has TRBV20-1 and TRBJ2-5; D not resolved. Germline V lookup: CDR1 DFQATT, CDR2 SNEGSKA (reference sequence). The CDR3 is made up of 16 amino acids.

The rearrangement uses TRBV6-6 and TRBJ1-3; D is undetermined. Per the germline V gene, CDR1 is MNHNY and CDR2 is SVGAGI (reference sequence). The CDR3 covers 14 residues. V shed 0 bases and J shed 0 bases, with 3 bases lying between them. CDR3 nucleotides: TGTGCCAGCAGTTACTCTTACTCTGGAAACACCATATATTTT. This gives the protein CASSYSYSGNTIYF.

This clonotype showed up just a few times. The rearrangement links TRBV20-1 to TRBJ1-5; a weak D match, TRBD1 (6 bases). Germline lookup yields CDR1 DFQATT and CDR2 SNEGSKA (reference sequence). V was trimmed by 3 bases and J by 9 bases, leaving 15 bases between them. The CDR3 is 13 residues long. CDR3 region: CSARGTQGLPQHF. DNA for the CDR3: TGCAGTGCTAGGGGGACCCAGGGGTTGCCCCAGCATTTT.